A single sample is the source of the 13 T cell receptor beta chains below, sequenced in a study of healthy donors' naive CD4 and CD8 T cells. Starting from 450 to 550 ng of total RNA, TCR libraries were made with linear amplification. Via MiXCR, TCRdb re-called the reads, giving one row per CDR3 protein. The sample has some 190,000 distinct CDR3 sequences, 65% to 80% seen once. The sample consisted of naive CD4+ and CD8+ T cells sorted from blood, pooled from several donors. These receptors were collected from a pool of human donors in good health; the sample pools cells from several healthy donors.

This sequence joins TRBV6-1 and TRBJ2-1, with D tentatively TRBD2 (5 bases). The germline V and J ends were trimmed by 7 bases and 3 bases, with 16 bases remaining between them. The CDR3 is 15 residues long. The germline V gene encodes CDR1 MNHNS and CDR2 SASEGT. The CDR3 is CASNKGQRSYNEQFF. The CDR3 coding sequence is TGTGCCAGCAACAAAGGCCAGCGGAGCTACAATGAGCAGTTCTTC.

V and J are TRBV20-1 and TRBJ1-2, with D possibly matching TRBD1 (6 bases). The CDR3 is 13 residues long. V was trimmed by 5 bases and J by 1 base, leaving 11 bases between them. Per germline, CDR1 DFQATT and CDR2 SNEGSKA (reference sequence). This CDR3 is CSASTDSNYGYTF. CDR3 nucleotide sequence: TGCAGTGCTTCTACGGACAGTAACTATGGCTACACCTTC.

This clonotype appeared a few times. The rearrangement uses TRBV27 and TRBJ2-7; possibly TRBD1 or TRBD2 for D (6 bases each). Trimming left V 5 bases short and J 1 base short, with 12 bases between. This CDR3 region has 14 residues. The germline V gene has CDR1 MNHEY and CDR2 SMNVEV (reference sequence). The CDR3 sequence: CASSPGGSSYEQYF. The CDR3 nucleotides are TGTGCCAGCAGTCCCGGGGGCAGTTCCTACGAGCAGTACTTC.

The chain is built from TRBV29-1 and TRBJ1-1; no definite D call. V dropped 6 bases and J dropped 6 bases, with 14 bases sitting between them. Germline V lookup: CDR1 SQVTM, CDR2 ANQGSEA. The CDR3 contains 12 residues. The CDR3 DNA reads as TGCAGCGTACTAACCCCGGGTGCTGAAGCTTTCTTT. Translating it yields CSVLTPGAEAFF. The full variable domain, in which reference TRBV29-1 and TRBJ1-1 provide the parts outside the CDR3, is SAVISQKPSRDICQRGTSLTIQCQVDSQVTMMFWYRQQPGQSLTLIATANQGSEATYESGFVIDKFPISRPNLTFSTLTVSNMSPEDSSIYLCSVLTPGAEAFFGQGTRLTVV.

Here the CDR3 DNA reads TGTGCCTGGAGTTTCATGAACACTGAAGCTTTCTTT. Translation gives CAWSFMNTEAFF. The V gene is TRBV30, the J gene TRBJ1-1, with no clear D. Looked up from germline, CDR1 is GTSNPN and CDR2 is SVGIG (reference sequence). This CDR3 region has 12 residues. Trimming removed 2 bases at V and 0 bases at J, with 4 bases between.

The chain carries TRBV19 and TRBJ1-4; D not resolved. In germline, CDR1 is LNHDA, CDR2 SQIVND (reference sequence). The length of the CDR3 is 18 residues. V lost 2 bases and J 0 bases, leaving 16 bases between the germline ends. CDR3 in amino acids: CASSISGPTTATNEKLFF. Written as DNA, the CDR3 is TGTGCCAGTAGTATATCAGGCCCTACCACCGCAACTAATGAAAAACTGTTTTTT.

This clonotype was picked up a small number of times. The chain combines TRBV29-1 with TRBJ2-7; D is unresolved. Germline V gene sequence: CDR1 SQVTM, CDR2 ANQGSEA. Trimming took 1 base from V and 3 from J, leaving 4 bases between them. This CDR3 has 11 residues. CDR3 amino acids: CSVEGDYEQYF. The CDR3 DNA reads as TGCAGCGTTGAAGGGGACTACGAGCAGTACTTC.

The chain recombines TRBV5-1 with TRBJ2-1, with 9 bases identical to TRBD2. Germline V gene lookup returns CDR1 SGHRS and CDR2 YFSETQ. V dropped 6 bases and J dropped 0; count of bases not matched to a gene: 10. The CDR3 contains 17 residues. The CDR3 DNA follows: TGCGCCAGCACGAGACTAGCGGCCTCCAGCTCCTACAATGAGCAGTTCTTC. Protein sequence: CASTRLAASSSYNEQFF.

The genes are TRBV30 and TRBJ1-2; D gene uncertain. Germline V gives CDR1 GTSNPN, CDR2 SVGIG (reference sequence). This CDR3 spans 13 amino acids. The V gene lost 1 base and the J gene lost 9 bases, with 15 bases spanning the gap. CDR3 protein: CAWSAAPLSSYTF. CDR3 nucleotides: TGTGCCTGGAGTGCCGCCCCGCTTAGTAGCTACACCTTC.

The V gene is TRBV10-2, the J gene TRBJ1-6, with unresolved D. Germline loops: CDR1 WSHSY, CDR2 SAAADI. The CDR3 is 13 amino acids. Trimming stripped 8 bases from V and 7 bases from J, with 12 bases between. The CDR3 is CASYNGGNSPLHF. Written as DNA, the CDR3 is TGCGCCAGCTATAACGGTGGGAATTCACCCCTCCACTTT.

The genes are TRBV5-6 and TRBJ2-3; a possible D gene is TRBD1 (6 bases). The germline V and J ends were trimmed by 0 bases and 6 bases, with 14 bases remaining between them. Germline-derived CDR1 and CDR2 are SGHDT and YYEEEE. The CDR3 consists of 15 residues. DNA for the CDR3: TGTGCCAGCAGCTTGGCCCCAGGGGAAGGGGATACGCAGTATTTT. Translation: CASSLAPGEGDTQYF.

The genes are TRBV6-5 and TRBJ1-1; TRBD1 matches at 7 bases. Germline V CDR1 and CDR2: MNHEY, SVGAGI. Germline trimming cut 4 bases from V and 1 base from J; bases unmatched to any gene: 6. This CDR3 spans 15 amino acids. This CDR3 is CASSFSTGWNTEAFF. CDR3 sequence (DNA): TGTGCCAGCAGTTTCTCGACAGGGTGGAACACTGAAGCTTTCTTT.

The rearrangement joins TRBV11-2 to TRBJ2-7, with 10 bases fitting TRBD1. V trimming: 6 bases; J trimming: 0 bases; junction bases outside the gene matches: 17. There are 19 residues in the CDR3. Germline values: CDR1 SGHAT, CDR2 FQNNGV. CDR3 protein: CASRLGTGTGARYSYEQYF. DNA for the CDR3: TGTGCCAGCAGACTCGGTACCGGGACAGGGGCCCGTTACTCCTACGAGCAGTACTTC.